Following are 6 T cell receptor beta chains from one sample sequenced in a study of T cells in Graves' hyperthyroidism and ophthalmopathy. Amplification of TCR beta CDR3 regions was performed using RNA transcripts as template. The TCR CDR3 was amplified in a first-round RT-PCR using the HTBI primer set. TCRdb independently ran MiXCR on the multiplex PCR reads; one entry per CDR3 protein. The sample consists of 530,000 or so distinct CDR3 sequences, approximately 17% of them appearing once. Sample: blood. The origin of the receptors is a woman between 18 and 29 years old with Graves' ophthalmopathy.

This clonotype was found many times. The rearrangement joins TRBV2 to TRBJ2-1; TRBD2 aligns across 10 bases. From germline, CDR1 is SNHLY and CDR2 FYNNEI. V was clipped by 2 bases and J by 3 bases; unmatched bases: 7. The CDR3 loop spans 17 amino acids. CDR3 residues: CASSESASGRIYNEQFF. As DNA, the CDR3 is TGTGCCAGCAGTGAATCGGCTAGCGGGAGAATCTACAATGAGCAGTTCTTC.

The chain is built from TRBV7-3 and TRBJ1-1; D gene unclear. CDR3 length: 15 residues. Between the trimmed V and J ends, which lost 5 bases and 5 bases, there was a span of 18 bases. CDR1 and CDR2 (germline): SGHTA, FQGTGA. Here the CDR3 reads CASSLGSAAGTEAFF. The DNA of the CDR3 is TGTGCCAGCAGCCTCGGGTCCGCCGCGGGGACTGAAGCTTTCTTT.

The V and J genes are TRBV20-1 and TRBJ1-6; tentatively, D is TRBD1 (6 bases). Germline V CDR1 and CDR2: DFQATT, SNEGSKA (reference sequence). V lost 2 bases and J lost 5, with 10 bases in between. There are 14 residues in the CDR3. CDR3: CSARQNRDNSPLHF. CDR3 nucleotides: TGCAGTGCTAGACAAAACAGGGATAATTCACCCCTCCACTTT.

This clonotype was counted many times. The chain employs TRBV27 and TRBJ1-1; 11 bases agree with TRBD1. The CDR3 spans 16 residues. V was pared by 5 bases and J by 3 bases, with 8 bases of the junction left unmatched. The germline V gene has CDR1 MNHEY and CDR2 SMNVEV (reference sequence). The CDR3 is CASSPRTGGPYTEAFF. The CDR3 nucleotides are TGTGCCAGCAGTCCCCGGACAGGGGGCCCGTACACTGAAGCTTTCTTT.

This clonotype has at least ten counts. V usage is TRBV30 and J usage is TRBJ2-3; D gene ambiguous. Trimming shortened V by 3 bases and J by 3 bases, and 13 bases separated the two germline ends. Germline V gene sequence: CDR1 GTSNPN, CDR2 SVGIG (reference sequence). This CDR3 spans 14 amino acids. CDR3 DNA: TGTGCCTGGAGGTCAGCGATTGGGACAGATACGCAGTATTTT. Protein: CAWRSAIGTDTQYF.

The table lists this clonotype with many counts. J is TRBJ2-3 and V is TRBV12-3 or TRBV12-4, with 14 bases aligning to TRBD2. The CDR3 totals 16 residues. The trim removed 6 bases at V and 5 bases at J, leaving 7 bases unmatched. CDR3 region: CASSTTSGGAGDTQYF. The CDR3 DNA reads as TGTGCCAGCAGCACGACTAGCGGGGGGGCAGGAGATACGCAGTATTTT.